This T cell receptor beta chain is from a study of blood T cell repertoires in COVID-19. Original processing methods: Researchers report that nucleated cell counts were estimated from reference gene primer amplification. Sequencing was performed with immunoSEQ multiplex PCR; in TCRdb, only in-frame clones are kept and a portion is missing. V and J calls and clone size are as listed in that table; D and trimming were resolved from the DNA. The data show 100,000 to 150,000 clones, with 85% to 90% seen just once and 1.5% held by the top ten. After removal of 4 bases from V and 9 bases from J, the junction contained 3 bases not matched to a gene. The CDR3 loop spans 12 amino acids. From germline, CDR1 is SGDLS and CDR2 YYNGEE.

This chain connects TRBV9 to TRBJ1-3; 8 nucleotides line up with TRBD1. The sequenced sample was peripheral blood. This clonotype originated in a human donor in a cohort sampled during active COVID-19. CDR3 loop: CASSKDRGTIYF. The CDR3 bases are TGTGCCAGCAGCAAAGACAGGGGCACCATATATTTT.